One sample yielded the 13 T cell receptor beta chains listed below, sequenced in a study of shared clonotypes between healthy human individuals. Assay: immunoSEQ multiplex PCR; the TCRdb copy retains only in-frame clones and omits some. The sample has about a million clones; approximately 80% are singletons. Sequences were obtained from memory CD4+ T cells sorted from blood. Subset meaning: CD45RA-negative fraction. The receptors derive from a man aged 18-30 years in good health.

This chain links TRBV30 with TRBJ2-5; D might be TRBD1 (6 bases). Gene TRBJ2-7 matches the end of the DNA better, so the J call may be wrong. The CDR3 runs to 12 residues. The germline CDR1 and CDR2 sequences are GTSNPN and SVGIG (reference sequence). The CDR3 spells CAWSVHRDEQYF. CDR3 bases: TGTGCCTGGAGTGTACACAGGGACGAGCAGTACTTC.

Comments on this clone: Distinct nucleotide sequences in the sample also encode this CDR3. V gene TRBV30 combines with J gene TRBJ1-5; D remains unclear. Germline V gives CDR1 GTSNPN, CDR2 SVGIG (reference sequence). V was pared by 1 base and J by 2 bases, with 6 bases between. CDR3 length: 13 residues. The CDR3 DNA sequence: TGTGCCTGGAGTGGGGGAGGCAATCAGCCCCAGCATTTT. Translating it yields CAWSGGGNQPQHF. Looking up the rest from reference TRBV30 and TRBJ1-5 gives the full variable domain: SQTIHQWPATLVQPVGSPLSLECTVEGTSNPNLYWYRQAAGRGLQLLFYSVGIGQISSEVPQNLSASRPQDRQFILSSKKLLLSDSGFYLCAWSGGGNQPQHFGDGTRLSIL.

This clone appeared a single time. The chain links TRBV7-8 to TRBJ2-2; no clear D gene. The CDR3 runs 14 residues. V dropped 8 bases and J dropped 6 bases, with 16 bases sitting between them. Germline CDR1 reads SGHVS; CDR2 reads FQNEAQ. The CDR3 loop reads CASESVGFAGELFF. CDR3 sequence (DNA): TGTGCCAGCGAGTCAGTAGGGTTCGCCGGGGAGCTGTTTTTT.

The chain couples TRBV6-1 to TRBJ1-5, with D unclear. V was shortened by 4 bases and J by 14 bases, with 12 bases between the two germline ends. CDR1 is MNHNS, CDR2 SASEGT, per germline. The CDR3 runs to 11 residues. The CDR3 spells CASSGLQIKHF. For the CDR3, the DNA is TGTGCCAGCAGTGGCTTGCAGATTAAGCATTTT.

The chain uses TRBV9 and TRBJ1-2, with TRBD1 matching 7 bases. Germline values: CDR1 SGDLS, CDR2 YYNGEE. V gave up 4 bases and J gave up 9 bases; unmatched junction bases: 18. This CDR3 has 16 amino acids. The CDR3, as DNA: TGTGCCAGCAGCCCCCAGGGGGACAGTTCTGTGCTTCGCTACACCTTC. Its translation is CASSPQGDSSVLRYTF.

The chain uses TRBV25-1 and TRBJ2-5, with 8 bases matching TRBD1. V shed 4 bases, J shed 7 bases, and the junction held 8 bases outside the gene matches. The CDR3 runs to 14 residues. Germline V gene sequence: CDR1 MGHDK, CDR2 SYGVNS. This CDR3 is CASSGRGPTGTQYF. DNA for the CDR3: TGTGCCAGCAGTGGCAGGGGGCCTACAGGGACCCAGTACTTC.

The chain uses TRBV29-1 and TRBJ2-5; D call uncertain. The J call is doubtful: the DNA matches TRBJ2-7 better. CDR3 size: 15 residues. The germline gives CDR1 SQVTM, CDR2 ANQGSEA. CDR3 DNA sequence: TGCAGCGTTGAACCCGCTAGTCTCGGCCCCTACGAGCAGTACTTC. Residues: CSVEPASLGPYEQYF.

J is TRBJ2-5 and V is TRBV11-1; D might be TRBD2 (7 bases). The V end lost 7 bases, the J end lost 5 bases, and 17 bases lay between the germline ends. The germline V gene encodes CDR1 SGHAT and CDR2 FQDESV (reference sequence). The CDR3 consists of 14 residues. The CDR3, as DNA: TGTGCCAGCACCCTCCGGGGGGCCTTGGAGACCCAGTACTTC. Protein sequence: CASTLRGALETQYF.

The J gene is TRBJ2-6, the V gene TRBV27; no definite D call. The length of the CDR3 is 18 residues. V was pared by 6 bases and J by 0 bases, with 18 bases between. Germline loops: CDR1 MNHEY, CDR2 SMNVEV (reference sequence). Here the CDR3 DNA reads TGTGCCAGCAGACCGGTCGAACTGTTTAGCTCTGGGGCCAACGTCCTGACTTTC. This gives the protein CASRPVELFSSGANVLTF.

The chain carries TRBV28 and TRBJ2-3; D not resolved. The CDR3 has 15 residues. In germline, CDR1 is MDHEN, CDR2 SYDVKM. V was clipped by 2 bases and J by 0 bases, with 9 bases between them. The CDR3 region is CASSLRVPSTDTQYF. The CDR3 DNA reads as TGTGCCAGCAGTTTAAGGGTTCCCAGCACAGATACGCAGTATTTT.

The sample holds one count of this clone. This chain links TRBV7-2 with TRBJ1-5; 7 bases agree with TRBD1. Germline CDR1 and CDR2: SGHTA and FQGNSA. With V trimmed by 5 bases and J by 2 bases, 6 bases remained unmatched. This CDR3 is built from 15 residues. The CDR3 nucleotides read TGTGCCAGCAGCCCAGGGGGGGTGGGCAATCAGCCCCAGCATTTT. As protein: CASSPGGVGNQPQHF.

The chain employs TRBV6-1 and TRBJ1-6; D call uncertain. The CDR3 runs 17 residues. The germline V and J ends were trimmed by 0 bases and 8 bases, with 17 bases remaining between them. CDR1 MNHNS and CDR2 SASEGT come from the germline V gene. DNA of the CDR3: TGTGCCAGCAGTGAAGCGGGCCCGACGGGATCTTATTCACCCCTCCACTTT. Translating gives CASSEAGPTGSYSPLHF.

The CDR3 loop is CSVVDDSSYEQYF. The CDR3 DNA sequence: TGCAGCGTTGTGGACGATAGCTCCTACGAGCAGTACTTC. The chain carries TRBV29-1 and TRBJ2-5, with D unresolved. The tail of the sequence fits TRBJ2-7 better, so the J call may be wrong. Looked up from germline, CDR1 is SQVTM and CDR2 is ANQGSEA. The length of the CDR3 is 13 residues.